This TCR beta chain is from a study of CXCR3-negative and CXCR3-positive naive CD8 T cells. Study overall: Per-library TRB read counts averaged about 1.5 +/- 0.3 million, adding up to about 140 million in total. Findings and limits, study-wide: For CXCR3-positive naive cells, TRB CDR3s were more hydrophobic than those of CXCR3-negative naive cells. Naive cells used TRBV-TRBJ genes in much the same way whether CXCR3-negative or CXCR3-positive; memory cells did not.

CD45RO-CCR7+CD27+CD95- marked naive CD8+ T cells. The libraries of TRB cDNA were prepared using 5' RACE with UMI labels. TCRdb reanalyzed the 5' RACE reads and collapses them to one entry per CDR3 protein, without DNA. The listing contains around 61,000 distinct CDR3 sequences. A remark on this clonotype: The antigen remains unidentified.

This receptor was taken from a human donor in good health. Some clones in this sample may be carry-over from other donors' samples. The sequencing input was naive CXCR3+ CD8+ T cells from blood. Sample subset: CD45RO-CCR7+CD27+CD95- naive CD8+ T cells expressing CXCR3 (TNR3+).

The CDR3 sequence: CASSEALAGGSNEQFF. The chain carries TRBV2 and TRBJ2-1; the TRBD2 assignment by TCRdb is unverifiable without DNA. This CDR3 has 16 residues. Per germline, CDR1 SNHLY and CDR2 FYNNEI.